These 22 T cell receptor gamma chains originate from one sample sequenced in a study of intestinal T cells in coeliac disease. Genomic DNA came from ten roughly 5.2-µm formalin-fixed paraffin-embedded scrolls per case. Using about 0.2 ug of biopsy DNA, TRG was amplified with LymphoTrack primers. TCRdb re-called the multiplex PCR reads using CATT. The sample has about 550 gamma-chain clones; 50% to 65% are singletons. Material for sequencing was a duodenal biopsy. These receptors were taken from a human donor who served as a control with a normal duodenal biopsy, not a healthy volunteer.

This clone was seen more than once but under ten times. The protein TCRdb lists differs from the translation of the DNA at residue 6; the protein given here is translated from the DNA itself. CDR3: CATWALRGTGWFKIF. The CDR3 DNA reads as TGTGCCACCTGGGCCCTTAGAGGAACTGGTTGGTTCAAGATATTT. This chain connects TRGV8 to TRGJP1. This CDR3 contains 15 residues. The V gene end was trimmed by 5 bases and the J gene end by 5 bases; junction bases not matched to a gene: 11. Germline CDR1 and CDR2: VENAVY and YDSYNSRV.

J is TRGJ1 or TRGJ2 and V is TRGV3. Trimming cost V 5 bases and J 2 bases; bases outside gene matches: 21. The CDR3 loop spans 18 amino acids. Germline assignment: CDR1 VTNTFY and CDR2 YDVSTARD (reference sequence). DNA of the CDR3: TGTGCCACCTGGGGACAGGCCTTTGCTTCTTCTCATTATTATAAGAAACTCTTT. Its protein is CATWGQAFASSHYYKKLF.

Points on this clone: For this DNA, TCRdb reports the protein of a much larger clone, which diverges at residue 5, most likely from a read error; the protein presented here is translated directly from the DNA. The V call is TRGV2, the J call TRGJP2. J was trimmed by 8 bases and V by 6 bases; bases with no gene match: 6. CDR3 length: 12 amino acids. CDR1 EGSNGY and CDR2 YDSYNSKV come from the germline V gene. The CDR3 here is CATWKGDWIKTF. In nucleotides, the CDR3 is TGTGCCACCTGGAAGGGAGATTGGATCAAGACGTTT.

As for this clone: A read error likely explains why the TCRdb protein, taken from a much larger clone, differs from this DNA's translation at residue 5; the protein shown is translated from the DNA. The V and J genes are TRGV10 and TRGJP1. TRGV10 is known as an ORF, though its function is uncertain. Trimming removed 8 bases from V and 5 bases from J; junction bases left unmatched: 3. The CDR3 is 12 residues long. The chain's CDR3 is CAAWPTGWFKIF. CDR3 in DNA: TGTGCTGCGTGGCCTACTGGTTGGTTCAAGATATTT.

About this clone: At residue 3, the DNA translation does not agree with TCRdb's protein; the protein displayed here is the one encoded by the DNA. V and J are TRGV8 and TRGJP1. V shed 12 bases, J shed 0 bases, and the junction held 13 bases outside the gene matches. Germline V gene data show CDR1 as VENAVY and CDR2 as YDSYNSRV. The CDR3 spans 15 residues. This CDR3 is CADLGLNTTGWFKIF. The CDR3 DNA is TGTGCCGACCTGGGATTGAATACCACTGGTTGGTTCAAGATATTT.

This clone appeared a few times. A read error is the likely source, as a far larger clone sits one nucleotide away. Other DNA sequences in the same sample also yield this CDR3. The chain uses TRGV10 and TRGJP1. TRGV10 is noted as an ORF with a role that remains uncertain. There are 15 residues in the CDR3. The ends lost 8 bases at V and 7 bases at J; junction bases unmatched: 14. The CDR3 DNA is TGTGCTGCGTGGGTGGGTGATGGGGATGGTTGGTTCAAGATATTT. Translation gives CAAWVGDGDGWFKIF.

The V and J genes are TRGV2 and TRGJ1 or TRGJ2. V trimming: 5 bases; J trimming: 8 bases; junction bases outside the gene matches: 18. Germline-derived CDR1 and CDR2 are EGSNGY and YDSYNSKV. This CDR3 is built from 15 residues. The CDR3 protein is CATWGRGPAFNKKLF. The CDR3 DNA reads TGTGCCACCTGGGGACGGGGCCCGGCTTTTAATAAGAAACTCTTT.

As regards this clone: Only one base separates this from a far larger clonotype, so it likely reflects a read error. The sample carries other DNA sequences with the same CDR3. V is TRGV10 and J is TRGJP1. TRGV10 is given ORF status, its function remaining uncertain. This CDR3 has 18 residues. CDR3 loop: CAAWDYTLLRTTGWFKIF. In nucleotides, the CDR3 is TGCGCTGCGTGGGATTATACCCTCCTGAGAACCACTGGTTGGTTCAAGATATTT.

This clone is classed as large. The limits of the CDR3 on the DNA are not certain, so only TCRdb's listed CDR3 is given. The rearrangement links TRGV11 to TRGJP1. TRGV11 is known as an ORF, though its function is uncertain. The CDR3 totals 17 residues, both ends included. CDR3 in amino acids: CTTVPAGLSTTGWFKIF.

The V call is TRGV10, the J call TRGJP1. TRGV10 is reported as an ORF; its role is uncertain. This CDR3 comprises 17 residues. The CDR3 nucleotides are TGTGCCTGCGTGGGATGGGGTTGCGGGACCACTGGTTGGTTCAAGATATTT. Amino acids: CACVGWGCGTTGWFKIF.

There are a few counts of this clone. No DNA is shown, since the ends of the CDR3 on it are uncertain; the CDR3 is the one TCRdb lists. This sequence joins TRGV4 and TRGJP1. The V gene's germline CDR1 is EGSTGY and CDR2 YDSYTSSV. The CDR3 is 15 amino acids in total, end residues counted. CDR3 in amino acids: CAKGLVGSRYLLKLF.

The chain recombines TRGV4 with TRGJP2. Trimming at V came to 6 bases and at J to 7 bases, leaving 11 bases not matched to a gene. The CDR3 consists of 14 residues. Germline V gene sequence: CDR1 EGSTGY, CDR2 YDSYTSSV. The CDR3 DNA reads TGTGCCACCTGGCGGGGAGTAGTTGATTGGATCAAGACGTTT. Amino acids: CATWRGVVDWIKTF.

The rearrangement uses TRGV8 and TRGJP1. Germline assignment: CDR1 VENAVY and CDR2 YDSYNSRV. The CDR3 loop spans 13 amino acids. Losses at the gene ends were 5 bases for V and 9 bases for J; bases not matched to a gene: 9. The CDR3, as DNA: TGTGCCACCTGGGTAAACCACTGTTGGTTCAAGATATTT. It encodes CATWVNHCWFKIF.

The rearrangement joins TRGV10 to TRGJP1. TRGV10 is treated as an ORF (open reading frame) with a function not yet certain. The CDR3 spans 19 residues. V gave up 8 bases and J gave up 2 bases; unmatched junction bases: 21. CDR3 residues: CAAWRYYTLLRTTGWFKIF. CDR3 DNA: TGTGCTGCGTGGAGGTACTATACCCTCCTGAGAACCACTGGTTGGTTCAAGATATTT.

V usage is TRGV10 and J usage is TRGJP1. TRGV10 is labeled an ORF, and its function is uncertain. With 8 bases clipped from V and 3 bases from J, the junction kept 16 bases outside the gene matches. The CDR3 has 17 amino acids. CDR3 DNA sequence: TGTGCTGCGTGGGAGTTAGGGAGACGGCCCACTGGTTGGTTCAAGATATTT. Its translation is CAAWELGRRPTGWFKIF.

The chain has TRGV2 and TRGJP1. The CDR3 has 16 residues. The trim removed 5 bases at V and 0 bases at J, leaving 9 bases unmatched. CDR1 EGSNGY and CDR2 YDSYNSKV come from the germline V gene. DNA for the CDR3: TGTGCCACCTGGGGGTGCCCTAATACCACTGGTTGGTTCAAGATATTT. Its translation is CATWGCPNTTGWFKIF.

The chain recombines TRGV10 with TRGJ1 or TRGJ2. TRGV10 is an ORF, and what it does is uncertain. Trimming at V came to 8 bases and at J to 5 bases, leaving 19 bases not matched to a gene. The CDR3 totals 16 residues. The CDR3 reads CAAWEIHAGPDYKKLF. CDR3 DNA: TGTGCTGCGTGGGAGATCCATGCCGGGCCGGATTATAAGAAACTCTTT.

The chain joins TRGV11 to TRGJ1 or TRGJ2. TRGV11 is known as an ORF, though its function is uncertain. The ends lost 4 bases at V and 7 bases at J; junction bases unmatched: 4. The CDR3 extends over 12 amino acids. This CDR3 reads CACWIRPYKKLF. The CDR3 DNA reads as TGTGCCTGCTGGATTAGACCATATAAGAAACTCTTT.

This clone has just a few counts. The genes are TRGV4 and TRGJP1. CDR1 and CDR2 (germline): EGSTGY, YDSYTSSV. Unmatched junction bases numbered 14, after V lost 5 bases and J lost 5 bases. The CDR3 has 16 amino acids. CDR3: CATWGWFFKTGWFKIF. For the CDR3, the DNA is TGTGCCACCTGGGGATGGTTTTTCAAAACTGGTTGGTTCAAGATATTT.

V and J are TRGV2 and TRGJ1 or TRGJ2. Germline lookup yields CDR1 EGSNGY and CDR2 YDSYNSKV. CDR3 length equals 14 residues. The CDR3 DNA reads as TGTGCACCTGGGGACGGGCCGTATTATTATAAGAAACTCTTT. Its translation is CAPGDGPYYYKKLF.

The J gene is TRGJP1, the V gene TRGV10. TRGV10 is designated an ORF whose function remains uncertain. The CDR3 spans 19 residues. Germline trimming cut 8 bases from V and 3 bases from J; bases unmatched to any gene: 22. The DNA of the CDR3 is TGTGCTGCGTGGGGATTAAGACGGGGGATTCAGGCCACTGGTTGGTTCAAGATATTT. It codes for CAAWGLRRGIQATGWFKIF.

Only a few counts were recorded for this clone. Translating this DNA gives a protein that differs at residue 15 from the TCRdb one, which belongs to a much larger clone; a read error is likely, and the protein shown is this translation. The rearrangement uses TRGV10 and TRGJP1. TRGV10 is noted as an ORF with a role that remains uncertain. This CDR3 is 18 amino acids long. The CDR3 loop reads CAAWDYTLLRTTGWSKIF. CDR3 in DNA: TGTGCTGCGTGGGATTATACCCTCCTGAGAACCACTGGTTGGTCCAAGATATTT.